Presented here are 28 T cell receptor beta chains from one specimen sequenced in a study of CD8+CD57+ T cells in acquired aplastic anemia (dated by TCRdb to the late 2010s). The instrument was an Illumina HiSeq 2000. Genomic DNA served as template for TCR beta VDJ combination and CDR3 sequence profiling. Using fastp trimming at Q25 and MiXCR clonotype assembly, TCRdb reanalyzed the public sequencing data and kept in-frame beta chains. Merged by CDR3 protein, the rows form single entries marked with the most common genes and DNA. The sample has 100,000 to 150,000 distinct CDR3 sequences on record, less than 45% of them singletons. The top ten clonotypes cover 8.4% of the sample. The specimen sequenced was sorted CD4+, CD8+, or CD8+CD57+ T cells (not recorded which) from PBMCs. These receptor sequences come from a human donor in good health, serving as a control.

In its sample, this clonotype was seen many times. The CDR3 DNA follows: TGCGCCAGCAGCTTGAGTGACGACTCACCCCTCCACTTT. Translated: CASSLSDDSPLHF. The chain is built from TRBV5-1 and TRBJ1-6; D is uncertain. Germline lookup yields CDR1 SGHRS and CDR2 YFSETQ. CDR3 length equals 13 residues. V lost 1 base and J 10 bases, leaving 9 bases between the germline ends.

This rearrangement joins TRBV7-6 to TRBJ1-1, with no clear D. The V end lost 5 bases, the J end lost 0 bases, and 7 bases lay between the germline ends. The CDR3 contains 13 residues. Per germline, CDR1 SGHVS and CDR2 FNYEAQ. This CDR3 is CASSTDMNTEAFF. In DNA, the CDR3 is TGTGCCAGCAGCACCGATATGAACACTGAAGCTTTCTTT.

In its sample, this clonotype was seen a few times. The CDR3 coding sequence is TGTGCCAGCAGTTTCACTAGCGGGAGTGGCAATGAGCAGTTCTTC. As protein: CASSFTSGSGNEQFF. The rearrangement joins TRBV27 to TRBJ2-1; TRBD2 matches at 11 bases. The CDR3 is 15 residues long. Trimming took 3 bases from V and 6 from J; bases not matched to a gene: 4. CDR1 is MNHEY and CDR2 is SMNVEV in the germline V gene (reference sequence).

This clonotype has ten or more counts. CDR3 DNA: TGTGCCAGCACCCTGCGGGAAAACACTGAAGCTTTCTTT. Translating gives CASTLRENTEAFF. V and J are TRBV12-3 or TRBV12-4 and TRBJ1-1; D unresolved. V lost 7 bases and J 2 bases, leaving 11 bases between the germline ends. This CDR3 spans 13 amino acids.

This clonotype came up once. The genes are TRBV11-2 and TRBJ1-1, with no clear D. CDR3 length: 12 amino acids. In germline, CDR1 is SGHAT, CDR2 FQNNGV. Trimming removed 5 bases at V and 7 bases at J, with 11 bases between. The CDR3 loop reads CASSLFGDEAFF. The CDR3 DNA reads as TGTGCCAGCAGCCTATTCGGGGATGAAGCTTTCTTT.

Worth noting for this clonotype: This may be a read error: a much more frequent sequence differs by one nucleotide. Given the absence of the conserved phenylalanine or tryptophan at the CDR3 end, a read error is likely. The V and J genes are TRBV7-9 and TRBJ1-6; D not certain. CDR3 length: 11 residues. Germline V lookup: CDR1 SEHNR, CDR2 FQNEAQ (reference sequence). The V end was cut by 4 bases, the J end by 8 bases, with 3 bases between. The CDR3 sequence is CASSSHSPLHL. The DNA for the CDR3 is TGTGCCAGCAGCTCACATTCACCCCTCCACCTT.

Only a few counts were recorded for this clonotype. CDR3 sequence: CASSLSTAGGTGELFF. DNA of the CDR3: TGTGCCAGCAGTTTATCTACGGCGGGAGGTACCGGGGAGCTGTTTTTT. The chain carries TRBV27 and TRBJ2-2; 8 positions match TRBD2. CDR3 length equals 16 residues. With 0 bases clipped from V and 5 bases from J, the junction kept 5 bases outside the gene matches. Germline CDR1 and CDR2: MNHEY and SMNVEV (reference sequence).

This clonotype has at least ten counts. This chain connects TRBV12-3 or TRBV12-4 to TRBJ1-4; D is uncertain. Trimming took 7 bases from V and 7 from J, leaving 10 bases between them. The CDR3 is made up of 12 amino acids. In nucleotides, the CDR3 is TGTGCCAGCAAAGTTTCTATTGAAAAACTGTTTTTT. Protein: CASKVSIEKLFF.

A few counts support this clonotype. At one end the junction does not follow the germline gene, possibly because of a read error. The chain employs TRBV18 and TRBJ1-6, with 7 bases matching TRBD1. CDR1 KGHSH and CDR2 LQKENI come from the germline V gene. The CDR3 is 15 amino acids. The chain's CDR3 is CARSPPGTDNSPLHF. The CDR3 DNA reads as TGTGCCCGCTCACCACCGGGGACAGATAATTCACCCCTCCACTTT.

The sample holds many counts of this clonotype. The chain uses TRBV5-1 and TRBJ2-3; tentatively, D is TRBD1 (5 bases). The CDR3 contains 14 residues. V was pared by 4 bases and J by 2 bases, with 11 bases between. Germline CDR1 is SGHRS and CDR2 is YFSETQ. The CDR3 region has the DNA TGCGCCAGCAGCGCCGCCAGGGACACAGATACGCAGTATTTT. Translated, it gives CASSAARDTDTQYF.

The table lists this clonotype with many counts. V and J are TRBV9 and TRBJ2-2; D not certain. The germline V and J ends were trimmed by 4 bases and 0 bases, with 13 bases remaining between them. CDR1 and CDR2 from the germline V gene are SGDLS and YYNGEE. This CDR3 comprises 16 residues. Written as DNA, the CDR3 is TGTGCCAGCAGCCCCCGACATCACGCGAACACCGGGGAGCTGTTTTTT. Amino acid sequence: CASSPRHHANTGELFF.

This clonotype was detected many times. V gene TRBV20-1 combines with J gene TRBJ2-3; TRBD1 matches 7 bases. The J segment lost 1 base and the V segment lost 0 bases, leaving 10 bases of the junction unmatched. Germline V CDR1 and CDR2: DFQATT, SNEGSKA (reference sequence). The CDR3 covers 17 residues. Here the CDR3 DNA reads TGCAGTGCTAGAGATGTGAGGCGACAGGGCGGCACAGATACGCAGTATTTT. It codes for CSARDVRRQGGTDTQYF.

In its sample, this clonotype was seen many times. The rearrangement links TRBV30 to TRBJ2-1; no firm D call. The CDR3 totals 11 residues. The V and J ends lost 0 bases and 13 bases respectively, with 10 bases between them. Germline V gives CDR1 GTSNPN, CDR2 SVGIG (reference sequence). CDR3 in DNA: TGTGCCTGGAGTGTACTTGCGGAACAGTTCTTC. As protein: CAWSVLAEQFF.

This clonotype was counted once. The CDR3 is CAISDSRGGRDTQYF. In DNA form, the CDR3 reads TGTGCCATCAGTGATTCGCGGGGAGGGCGAGATACGCAGTATTTT. The chain joins TRBV10-3 to TRBJ2-3, with TRBD2 matching 7 bases. The CDR3 is 15 amino acids. V lost 3 bases and J lost 5; bases outside the gene matches: 8. Per the germline V gene, CDR1 is ENHRY and CDR2 is SYGVKD.

In this sample, this clonotype turned up once. The junction differs from germline at one of its ends, possibly a read error. The J gene is TRBJ2-7, the V gene TRBV11-2, with TRBD1 as a possible D gene (6 bases). Per the germline V gene, CDR1 is SGHAT and CDR2 is FQNNGV. This CDR3 comprises 16 residues. CDR3 sequence: CANSLGFQGTLYEQYF. In DNA form, the CDR3 reads TGTGCCAACAGCTTAGGATTCCAGGGGACCTTATACGAGCAGTACTTC.

Of note for this clonotype: The CDR3 does not end in the conserved phenylalanine or tryptophan, so this is likely a read error. The limits of the CDR3 on the DNA are not certain, so only TCRdb's listed CDR3 is given. The V call is TRBV12-5, the J call TRBJ2-5; TRBD2 reflects the table's D call only, with no check against the DNA. Both ends counted, the CDR3 spans 13 residues. CDR1 is LGHNT and CDR2 is FRNRAP in the germline V gene. CDR3 sequence: CASGSRLAGGVNY.

A few counts support this clonotype. This chain uses TRBV9 with TRBJ2-3; D call uncertain. V was clipped by 4 bases and J by 0 bases, with 15 bases between them. Per germline, CDR1 SGDLS and CDR2 YYNGEE. The CDR3 has 16 amino acids. CDR3 sequence (DNA): TGTGCCAGCAGCACCCACGGAAAGGGAAGCACAGATACGCAGTATTTT. Translated: CASSTHGKGSTDTQYF.

This clonotype was counted a few times. The genes are TRBV6-6 and TRBJ2-2; D remains unclear. Germline V gives CDR1 MNHNY, CDR2 SVGAGI (reference sequence). Deletions cut 0 bases from V and 2 bases from J, with 10 bases between. The CDR3 is made up of 16 amino acids. The CDR3, as DNA: TGTGCCAGCAGTTACTCGAGGCGGTTAAACACCGGGGAGCTGTTTTTT. It specifies CASSYSRRLNTGELFF.

This clonotype was seen a few times. The conserved phenylalanine or tryptophan is not found at the CDR3 terminus, so this likely reflects a read error. No DNA is shown, since the ends of the CDR3 on it are uncertain; the CDR3 is the one TCRdb lists. The gene calls are TRBV5-6 and TRBJ2-7; the D call of TRBD2 is as the table states it, not checked on the DNA. Germline V gene lookup returns CDR1 SGHDT and CDR2 YYEEEE. With termini counted, the CDR3 has 14 amino acids. CDR3 sequence reads: CASSSGLAGVKLPS.

This clonotype has ten or more counts. The chain employs TRBV2 and TRBJ2-7, with D possibly being TRBD2 (6 bases). The CDR3 has 13 amino acids. Germline CDR1 is SNHLY and CDR2 is FYNNEI. V gave up 1 base and J gave up 4 bases, with 8 bases separating them. The DNA for the CDR3 is TGTGCCAGCAGTGAAGGAAGCGGGTACGAGCAGTACTTC. Translated: CASSEGSGYEQYF.

This clonotype was observed at least ten times. The V gene is TRBV19, the J gene TRBJ1-2; 8 bases map to TRBD1. With 3 bases clipped from V and 4 bases from J, the junction kept 16 bases outside the gene matches. There are 18 residues in the CDR3. Germline CDR1 is LNHDA and CDR2 is SQIVND (reference sequence). Written as DNA, the CDR3 is TGTGCCAGTAGTATCCCTCCGGGACAGGCTCCCCGAGGCTATGGCTACACCTTC. Its translation is CASSIPPGQAPRGYGYTF.

On this clonotype: A clone one base away is much larger, so this may be a read error. The chain employs TRBV7-2 and TRBJ2-7; D ambiguous. This CDR3 contains 14 residues. Per the germline V gene, CDR1 is SGHTA and CDR2 is FQGNSA. The ends were cut back, 5 bases at V and 5 bases at J, with 16 bases in the middle. CDR3 bases: TGTGCCAGCAGCCCGATTCGATTTACGCACGAGCAGTACTTC. Translation gives CASSPIRFTHEQYF.

V gene TRBV2 combines with J gene TRBJ2-5, with D perhaps TRBD1 (6 bases). V lost 8 bases to trimming and J lost 0 bases, with 7 bases between them. Germline-derived CDR1 and CDR2 are SNHLY and FYNNEI. The CDR3 has 12 residues. CDR3 nucleotide sequence: TGTGCCAGCCACAGGGACCAAGAGACCCAGTACTTC. It yields the protein CASHRDQETQYF.

As regards this clonotype: A junction boundary mismatches the germline segment, possibly from a read error. This chain uses TRBV3-1 with TRBJ1-1; D gene unclear. Germline V gene data show CDR1 as LGHDT and CDR2 as YNNKEL (reference sequence). This CDR3 has 16 amino acids. The CDR3 bases are TGTACCAGCAGCCCAGGTTGGATTTTTCGGGGCACTGAAGCTTTCTTT. Protein product: CTSSPGWIFRGTEAFF.

There are a few counts of this clonotype. The CDR3 protein is CGAGSGGVMETQYF. The DNA for the CDR3 is TGCGGGGCAGGGAGCGGGGGTGTTATGGAGACCCAGTACTTC. This chain links TRBV20-1 with TRBJ2-5, with 8 bases lining up with TRBD2. Germline assignment: CDR1 DFQATT and CDR2 SNEGSKA (reference sequence). The CDR3 loop spans 14 amino acids.

The DNA of the CDR3 is TGCGCCAGCAGCCCAGGGACAGGGGGCTACGAGCAGTACTTC. Protein sequence: CASSPGTGGYEQYF. The chain links TRBV5-1 to TRBJ2-7; 11 nucleotides agree with TRBD1. CDR1 is SGHRS, CDR2 YFSETQ, per germline. V gave up 4 bases and J gave up 3 bases; unmatched junction bases: 3. The CDR3 is 14 residues long.

V is TRBV9 and J is TRBJ1-2; TRBD1 is a possible D gene (5 bases). The CDR3 totals 13 residues. Germline V gene data show CDR1 as SGDLS and CDR2 as YYNGEE. V lost 3 bases and J lost 8, with 14 bases in between. CDR3 residues: CASSGYRGGGYTF. The CDR3 bases are TGTGCCAGCAGCGGTTATCGGGGGGGAGGCTACACCTTC.

This sequence joins TRBV18 and TRBJ2-3, with D possibly matching TRBD1 (5 bases). The V gene lost 10 bases and the J gene lost 0 bases, with 17 bases spanning the gap. CDR3 length: 15 residues. Germline CDR1 and CDR2: KGHSH and LQKENI. The CDR3 spells CATERGGASTDTQYF. The CDR3 nucleotides read TGTGCCACCGAAAGGGGCGGAGCTAGCACAGATACGCAGTATTTT.